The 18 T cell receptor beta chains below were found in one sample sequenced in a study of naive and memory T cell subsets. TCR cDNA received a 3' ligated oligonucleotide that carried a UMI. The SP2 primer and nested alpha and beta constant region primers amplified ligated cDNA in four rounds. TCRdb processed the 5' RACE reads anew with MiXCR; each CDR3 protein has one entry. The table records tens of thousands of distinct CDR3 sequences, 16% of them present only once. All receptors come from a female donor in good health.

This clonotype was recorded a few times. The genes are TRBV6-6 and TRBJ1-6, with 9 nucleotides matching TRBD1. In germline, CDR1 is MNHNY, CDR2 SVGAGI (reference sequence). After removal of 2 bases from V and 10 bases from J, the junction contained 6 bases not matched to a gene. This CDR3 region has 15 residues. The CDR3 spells CASSYPTGGVSPLHF. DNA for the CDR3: TGTGCCAGCAGTTACCCTACAGGGGGCGTATCACCCCTCCACTTT.

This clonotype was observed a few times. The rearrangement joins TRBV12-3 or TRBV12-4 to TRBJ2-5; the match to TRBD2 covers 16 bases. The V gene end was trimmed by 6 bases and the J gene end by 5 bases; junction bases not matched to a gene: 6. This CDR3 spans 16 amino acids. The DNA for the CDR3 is TGTGCCAGCAGAGGGACTAGCGGGGGGGCCAAGGAGACCCAGTACTTC. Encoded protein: CASRGTSGGAKETQYF.

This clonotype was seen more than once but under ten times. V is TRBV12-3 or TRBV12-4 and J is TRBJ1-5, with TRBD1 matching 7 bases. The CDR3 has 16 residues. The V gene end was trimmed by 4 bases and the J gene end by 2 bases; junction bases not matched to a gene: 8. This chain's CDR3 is CASSSHRTGRNQPQHF. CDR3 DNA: TGTGCCAGCAGTTCTCACCGGACAGGCCGCAATCAGCCCCAGCATTTT.

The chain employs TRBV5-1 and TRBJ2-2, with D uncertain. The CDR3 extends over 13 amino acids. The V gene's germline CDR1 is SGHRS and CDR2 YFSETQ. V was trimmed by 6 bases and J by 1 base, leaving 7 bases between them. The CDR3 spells CASISENTGELFF. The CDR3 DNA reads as TGCGCCAGCATCTCTGAGAACACCGGGGAGCTGTTTTTT.

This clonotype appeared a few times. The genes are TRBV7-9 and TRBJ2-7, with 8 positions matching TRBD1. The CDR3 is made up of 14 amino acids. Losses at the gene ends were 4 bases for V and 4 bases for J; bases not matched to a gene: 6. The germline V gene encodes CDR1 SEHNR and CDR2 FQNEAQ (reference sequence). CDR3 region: CASSSDRGTYEQYF. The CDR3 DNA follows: TGTGCCAGCAGCTCAGACAGGGGAACGTACGAGCAGTACTTC.

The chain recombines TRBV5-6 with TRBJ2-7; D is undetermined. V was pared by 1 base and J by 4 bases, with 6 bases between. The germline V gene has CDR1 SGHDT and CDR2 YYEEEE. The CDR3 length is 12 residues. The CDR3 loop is CASSLTEYEQYF. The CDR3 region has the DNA TGTGCCAGCAGCTTGACAGAGTACGAGCAGTACTTC.

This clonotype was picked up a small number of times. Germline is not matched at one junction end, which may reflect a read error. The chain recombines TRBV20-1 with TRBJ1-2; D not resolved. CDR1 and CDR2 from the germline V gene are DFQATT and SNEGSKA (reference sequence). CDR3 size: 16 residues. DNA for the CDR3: TGCAGTGCTAGATACTTAGCGAGTTGGGGAAGCTATGGCGACACCTTC. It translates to CSARYLASWGSYGDTF.

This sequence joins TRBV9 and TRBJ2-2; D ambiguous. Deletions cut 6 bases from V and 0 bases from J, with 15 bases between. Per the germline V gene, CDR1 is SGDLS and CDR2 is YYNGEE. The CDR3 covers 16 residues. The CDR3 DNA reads TGTGCCAGCACCTTCACTAATCTCGCGAACACCGGGGAGCTGTTTTTT. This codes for CASTFTNLANTGELFF.

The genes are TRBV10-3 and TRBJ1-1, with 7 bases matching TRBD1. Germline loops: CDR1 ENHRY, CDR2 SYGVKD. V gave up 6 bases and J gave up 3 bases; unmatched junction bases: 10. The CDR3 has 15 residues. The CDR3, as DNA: TGTGCCATCAGCCCATCCCTCGACAGGGACACTGAAGCTTTCTTT. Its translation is CAISPSLDRDTEAFF.

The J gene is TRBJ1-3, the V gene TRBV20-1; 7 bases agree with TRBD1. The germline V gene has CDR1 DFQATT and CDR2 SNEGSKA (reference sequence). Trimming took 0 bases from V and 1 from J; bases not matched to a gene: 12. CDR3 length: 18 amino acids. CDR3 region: CSAREGSQGVTSGNTIYF. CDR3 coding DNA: TGCAGTGCTAGAGAGGGCAGCCAGGGGGTGACTTCTGGAAACACCATATATTTT.

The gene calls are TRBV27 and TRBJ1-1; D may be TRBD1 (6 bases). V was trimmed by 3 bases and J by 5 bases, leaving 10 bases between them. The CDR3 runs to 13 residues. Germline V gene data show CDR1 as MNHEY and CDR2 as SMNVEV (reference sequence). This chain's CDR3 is CASSFRGGTEAFF. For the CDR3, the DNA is TGTGCCAGCAGTTTCAGGGGTGGGACTGAAGCTTTCTTT.

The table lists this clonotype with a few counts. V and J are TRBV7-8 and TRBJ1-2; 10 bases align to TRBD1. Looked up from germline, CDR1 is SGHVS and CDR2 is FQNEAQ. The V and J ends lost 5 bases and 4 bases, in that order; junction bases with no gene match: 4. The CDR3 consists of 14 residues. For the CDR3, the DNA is TGTGCCAGCAGCGAAGGGACAGGGGTCTATGGCTACACCTTC. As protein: CASSEGTGVYGYTF.

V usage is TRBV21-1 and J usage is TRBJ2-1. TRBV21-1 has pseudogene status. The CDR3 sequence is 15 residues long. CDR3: CASSKALYGQREQFF. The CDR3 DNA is TGTGCCAGCAGCAAAGCGCTTTACGGGCAAAGAGAGCAGTTCTTC.

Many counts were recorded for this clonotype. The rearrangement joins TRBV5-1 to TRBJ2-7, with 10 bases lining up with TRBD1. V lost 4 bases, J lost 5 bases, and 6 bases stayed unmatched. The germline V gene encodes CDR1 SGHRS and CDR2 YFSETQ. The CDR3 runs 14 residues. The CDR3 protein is CASSRDRGLDEQYF. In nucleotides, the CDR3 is TGCGCCAGCAGCCGTGACAGGGGGCTCGACGAGCAGTACTTC.

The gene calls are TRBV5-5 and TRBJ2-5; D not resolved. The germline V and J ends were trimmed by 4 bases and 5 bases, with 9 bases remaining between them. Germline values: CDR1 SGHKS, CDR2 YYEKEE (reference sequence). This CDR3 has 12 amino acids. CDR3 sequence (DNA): TGTGCCAGCAGCCACGTAAGGGAGACCCAGTACTTC. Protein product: CASSHVRETQYF.

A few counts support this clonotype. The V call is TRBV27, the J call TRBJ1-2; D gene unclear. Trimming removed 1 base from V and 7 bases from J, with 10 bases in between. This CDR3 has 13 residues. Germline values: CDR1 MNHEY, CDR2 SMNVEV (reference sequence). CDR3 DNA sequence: TGTGCCAGCAGTTTATTGCGTAACGGTGGCTACACCTTC. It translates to CASSLLRNGGYTF.

CDR3 sequence reads: CASSDGTGYTEAFF. The CDR3 DNA reads as TGTGCCAGCAGCGATGGGACGGGGTACACTGAAGCTTTCTTT. The chain combines TRBV25-1 with TRBJ1-1, with D possibly TRBD1 on 5 matching bases. The V end lost 6 bases, the J end lost 3 bases, and 14 bases lay between the germline ends. Germline CDR1 is MGHDK and CDR2 is SYGVNS. The CDR3 has 14 amino acids.

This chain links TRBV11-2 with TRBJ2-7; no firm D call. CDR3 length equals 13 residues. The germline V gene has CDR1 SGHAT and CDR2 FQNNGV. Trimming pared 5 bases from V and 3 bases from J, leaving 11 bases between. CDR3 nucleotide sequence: TGTGCCAGCAGCCCCCGGCCTGTCTACGAGCAGTACTTC. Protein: CASSPRPVYEQYF.